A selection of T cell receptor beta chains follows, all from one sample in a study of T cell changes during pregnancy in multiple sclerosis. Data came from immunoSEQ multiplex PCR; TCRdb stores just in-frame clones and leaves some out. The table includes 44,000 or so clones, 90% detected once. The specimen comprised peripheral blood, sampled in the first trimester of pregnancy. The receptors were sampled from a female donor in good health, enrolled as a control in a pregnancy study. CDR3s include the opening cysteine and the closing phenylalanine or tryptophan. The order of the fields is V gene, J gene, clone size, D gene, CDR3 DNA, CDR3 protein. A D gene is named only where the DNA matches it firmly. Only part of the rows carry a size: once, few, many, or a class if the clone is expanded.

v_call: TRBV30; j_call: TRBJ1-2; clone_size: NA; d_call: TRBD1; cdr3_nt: TGTGCCTGGAGTCTGCCCACAGGGGCCTATGGCTACACCTTC; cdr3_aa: CAWSLPTGAYGYTF
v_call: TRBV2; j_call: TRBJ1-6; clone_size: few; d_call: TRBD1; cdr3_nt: TGTGCCAGCCGGGACAGTTATTCACCCCTCCACTTT; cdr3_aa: CASRDSYSPLHF
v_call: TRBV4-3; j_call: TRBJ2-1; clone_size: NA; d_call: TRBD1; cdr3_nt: TGCGCCAGCAGCCAAGTGCGGACAGGGGGCATCAATGAGCAGTTCTTC; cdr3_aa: CASSQVRTGGINEQFF
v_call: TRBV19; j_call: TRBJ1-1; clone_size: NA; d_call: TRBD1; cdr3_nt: TGTGCCAGTAGTAGACAGGGTTGGGTAGAAAACACTGAAGCTTTCTTT; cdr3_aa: CASSRQGWVENTEAFF
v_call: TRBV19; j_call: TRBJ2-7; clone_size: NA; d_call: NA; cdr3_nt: TGTGCCAGTAGTATAGAGCAGGGCTACGAGCAGTACTTC; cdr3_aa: CASSIEQGYEQYF
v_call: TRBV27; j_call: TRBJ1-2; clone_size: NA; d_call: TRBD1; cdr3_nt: TGTGCCAGCAGTGGGACAGGGGATGGTTTTAACTATGGCTACACCTTC; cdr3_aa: CASSGTGDGFNYGYTF
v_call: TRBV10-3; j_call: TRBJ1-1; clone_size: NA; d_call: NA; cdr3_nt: TGTGCCATCAGTGAGTCGCGCACTGAAGCTTTCTTT; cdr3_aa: CAISESRTEAFF
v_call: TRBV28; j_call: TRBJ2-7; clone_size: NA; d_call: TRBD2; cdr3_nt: TGTGCCAGCAGTTCCCACCCCGGGACTAGCGGGGGTTTCAAATCCTACGAGCAGTACTTC; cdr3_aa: CASSSHPGTSGGFKSYEQYF
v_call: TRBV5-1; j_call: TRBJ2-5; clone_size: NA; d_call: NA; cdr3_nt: TGCGCCAGCAGCCCTCCGGCCGGACTAATGGGGGAGACCCAGTACTTC; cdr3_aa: CASSPPAGLMGETQYF
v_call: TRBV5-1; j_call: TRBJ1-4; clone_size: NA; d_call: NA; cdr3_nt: TGCGCCAGCAGCTTGGAAGGGACTGCTAATGAAAAACTGTTTTTT; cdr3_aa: CASSLEGTANEKLFF
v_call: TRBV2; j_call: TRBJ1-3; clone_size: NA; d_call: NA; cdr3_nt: TGTGCCAGCAGTGAAACTACAGGCCCTGGAAACACCATATATTTT; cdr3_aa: CASSETTGPGNTIYF
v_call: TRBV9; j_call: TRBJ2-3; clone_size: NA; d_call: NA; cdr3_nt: TGTGCCAGCAGCGTAGCAGGGGCGCAGTATTTT; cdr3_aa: CASSVAGAQYF
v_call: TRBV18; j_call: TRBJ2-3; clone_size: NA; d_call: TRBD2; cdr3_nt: TGTGCCAGCTCCGAACCTGGCGGGAGGAGTTTTAGCACAGATACGCAGTATTTT; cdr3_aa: CASSEPGGRSFSTDTQYF
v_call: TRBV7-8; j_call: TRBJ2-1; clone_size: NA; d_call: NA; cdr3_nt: TGTGCCAGCAGCCGAATGGGCGAGCAGTTCTTC; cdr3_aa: CASSRMGEQFF
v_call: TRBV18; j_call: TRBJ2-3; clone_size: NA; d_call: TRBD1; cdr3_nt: TGTGCCAGCTCATCTTCCGACAGGGTAGCCACAGATACGCAGTATTTT; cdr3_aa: CASSSSDRVATDTQYF
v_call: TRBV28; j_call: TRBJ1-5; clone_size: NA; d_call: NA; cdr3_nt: TGTGCCAGCAGTTCACCGACAGTAGATAGCAATCAGCCCCAGCATTTT; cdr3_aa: CASSSPTVDSNQPQHF
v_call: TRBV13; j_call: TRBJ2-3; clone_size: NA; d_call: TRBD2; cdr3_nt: TGTGCCAGCAGCTTAGGGGCTAGCGGGTCTTACGGGGAGTATTTT; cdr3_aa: CASSLGASGSYGEYF
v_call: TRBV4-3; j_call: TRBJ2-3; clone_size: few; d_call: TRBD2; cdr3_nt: TGCGCCAGCAGCCCTGGGGCTAGCGGATCTAGCACAGATACGCAGTATTTT; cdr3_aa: CASSPGASGSSTDTQYF
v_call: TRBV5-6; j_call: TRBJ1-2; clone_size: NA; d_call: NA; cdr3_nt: TGTGCCAGCAGCCTAGCGGGGGGGATCGGTGGCTACACCTTC; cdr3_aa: CASSLAGGIGGYTF
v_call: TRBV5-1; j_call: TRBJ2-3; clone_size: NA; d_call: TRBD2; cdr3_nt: TGCGCCAGCAGCCTAGGGACTAGCGGGGGGGCAGATACGCAGTATTTT; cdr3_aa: CASSLGTSGGADTQYF
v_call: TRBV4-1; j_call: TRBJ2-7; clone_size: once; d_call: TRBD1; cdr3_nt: TGCGCCAGCAGCCATGGGACAGAACCTTACGAGCAGTACTTC; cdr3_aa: CASSHGTEPYEQYF
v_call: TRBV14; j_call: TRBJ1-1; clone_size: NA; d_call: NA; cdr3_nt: TGTGCCAGCAGGCACGGGGCTGAAGCTTTCTTT; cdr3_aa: CASRHGAEAFF
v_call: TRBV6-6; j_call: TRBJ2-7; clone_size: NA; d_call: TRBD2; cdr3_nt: TGTGCCAGCAGTTACCAAGCGGGAGGATCGGGGGAGCAGTACTTC; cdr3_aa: CASSYQAGGSGEQYF
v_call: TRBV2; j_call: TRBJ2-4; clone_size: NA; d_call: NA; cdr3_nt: TGTGCCAGCAGGGGAGGGACAATAGCCAAAAACATTCAGTACTTC; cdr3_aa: CASRGGTIAKNIQYF
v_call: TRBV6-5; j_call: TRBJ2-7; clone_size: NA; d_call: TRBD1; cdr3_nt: TGTGCCAGCAGTTACCTAGGACAGGGGTACCAGTACTTC; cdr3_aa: CASSYLGQGYQYF
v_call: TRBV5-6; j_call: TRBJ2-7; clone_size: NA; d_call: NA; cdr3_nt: TGTGCCAGCAGCTTGGGTCTGCGCTTGCGGGCCTACGAGCAGTACTTC; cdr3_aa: CASSLGLRLRAYEQYF
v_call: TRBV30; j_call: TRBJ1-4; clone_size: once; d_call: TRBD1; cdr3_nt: TGTGCCTGGAGTACCCCGGGACAGGTACATGAAAAACTGTTTTTT; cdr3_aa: CAWSTPGQVHEKLFF
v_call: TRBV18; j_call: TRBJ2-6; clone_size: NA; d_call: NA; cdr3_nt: TGTGCCAGCTCACAAGGACTGACTGGGGCCAACGTCCTGACTTTC; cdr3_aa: CASSQGLTGANVLTF
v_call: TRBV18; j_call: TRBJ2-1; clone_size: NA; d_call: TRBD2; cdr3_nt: TGTGCCAGCTCACCCCCCGGGACTAGAGCCAATGAGCAGTTCTTC; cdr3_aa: CASSPPGTRANEQFF
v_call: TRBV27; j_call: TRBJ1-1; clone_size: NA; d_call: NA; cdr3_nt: TGTGCCAGCAGTAAGATAGGGCTCCAGGGTGAAGCTTTCTTT; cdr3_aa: CASSKIGLQGEAFF
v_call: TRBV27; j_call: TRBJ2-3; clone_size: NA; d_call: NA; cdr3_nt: TGTGCCAGCAGGGGTTTTGCGGGTACAGATACGCAGTATTTT; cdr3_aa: CASRGFAGTDTQYF
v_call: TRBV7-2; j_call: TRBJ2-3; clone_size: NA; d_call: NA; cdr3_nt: TGTGCCAGCAGCTTAGCGGGCGGGGGCGTAGATACGCAGTATTTT; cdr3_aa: CASSLAGGGVDTQYF
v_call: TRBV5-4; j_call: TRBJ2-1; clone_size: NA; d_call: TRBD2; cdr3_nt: TGTGCCAGCAGCTGGGCGAAGACTAGCGGAACTTACAATGAGCAGTTCTTC; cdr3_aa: CASSWAKTSGTYNEQFF
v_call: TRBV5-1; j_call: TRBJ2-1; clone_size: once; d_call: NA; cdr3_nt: TGCGCCAGCAGCACCCACCAGGGGTATAGGTACAATGAGCAGTTCTTC; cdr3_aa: CASSTHQGYRYNEQFF
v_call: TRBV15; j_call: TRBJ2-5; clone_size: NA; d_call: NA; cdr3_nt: TGTGCCACCAGCAGTCTAGCGCAACTCATCGGGGAGACCCAGTACTTC; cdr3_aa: CATSSLAQLIGETQYF
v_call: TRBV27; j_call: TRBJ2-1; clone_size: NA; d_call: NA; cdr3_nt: TGTGCCAGCAGTTGGCCTGGCAATGAGCAGTTCTTC; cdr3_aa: CASSWPGNEQFF
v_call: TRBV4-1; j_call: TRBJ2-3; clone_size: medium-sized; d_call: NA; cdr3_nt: TGCGCCAGCAGAGACGGTACGGGGCAGTATTTT; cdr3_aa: CASRDGTGQYF
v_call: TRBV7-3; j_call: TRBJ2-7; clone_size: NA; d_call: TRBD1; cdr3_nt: TGTGCCAGCAGCTTATCAGGGGGCTACGAGCAGTACTTC; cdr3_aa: CASSLSGGYEQYF
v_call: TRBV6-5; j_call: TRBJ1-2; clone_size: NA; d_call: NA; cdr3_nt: TGTGCCAGTCGGGGAATTGACTATGGCTACACCTTC; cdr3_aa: CASRGIDYGYTF
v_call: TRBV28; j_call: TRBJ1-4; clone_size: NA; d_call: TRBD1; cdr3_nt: TGTGCCAGCATATCCGGGACAGGCCCTGTTTTATCTGGTGGAACTAATGAAAAACTGTTTTTT; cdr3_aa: CASISGTGPVLSGGTNEKLFF
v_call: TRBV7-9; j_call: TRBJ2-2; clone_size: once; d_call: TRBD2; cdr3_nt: TGTGCCAGCAGCGGAAGTAGCGGGGGGATTGCCGGGGAGCTGTTTTTT; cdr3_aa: CASSGSSGGIAGELFF
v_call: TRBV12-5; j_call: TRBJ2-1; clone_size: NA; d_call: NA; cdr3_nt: TGTGCTAGTGCCTTGACTTGGGGTAGCGGAAGTGTTGACTACAATGAGCAGTTCTTC; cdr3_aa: CASALTWGSGSVDYNEQFF
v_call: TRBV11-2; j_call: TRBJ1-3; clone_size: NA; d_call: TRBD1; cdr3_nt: TGTGCCAGCAGTTCCAGGGGGGCTGGAAACACCATATATTTT; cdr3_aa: CASSSRGAGNTIYF
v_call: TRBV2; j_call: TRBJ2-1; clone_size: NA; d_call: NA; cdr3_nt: TGTGCCAGCAGTGAAGAGAGGAATGAGCAGTTCTTC; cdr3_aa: CASSEERNEQFF
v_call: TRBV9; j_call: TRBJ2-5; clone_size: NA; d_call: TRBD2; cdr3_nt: TGTGCCAGCGGCGGGACTAGCGGGGAGGAGACCCAGTACTTC; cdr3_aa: CASGGTSGEETQYF
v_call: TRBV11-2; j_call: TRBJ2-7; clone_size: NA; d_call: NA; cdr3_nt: TGTGCCAGCAGCCGGACGACAGCGGGCCATACCTACGAGCAGTACTTC; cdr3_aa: CASSRTTAGHTYEQYF
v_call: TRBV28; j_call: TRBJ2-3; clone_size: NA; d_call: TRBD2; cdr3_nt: TGTGCCAGCCGGGGACTAGCGGGACATTTCACAGATACGCAGTATTTT; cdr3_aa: CASRGLAGHFTDTQYF
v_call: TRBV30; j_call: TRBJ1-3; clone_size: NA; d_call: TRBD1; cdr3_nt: TGTGCCTGGAGTACCGGGACAGCTGGAAACACCATATATTTT; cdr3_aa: CAWSTGTAGNTIYF
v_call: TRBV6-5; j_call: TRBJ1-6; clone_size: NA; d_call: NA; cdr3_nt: TGTGCCAGCAGTTACTTTAGGGAGGGCGATTCACCCCTCCACTTT; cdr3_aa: CASSYFREGDSPLHF
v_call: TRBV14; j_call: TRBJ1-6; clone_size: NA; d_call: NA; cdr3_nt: TGTGCCAGCAGCCCGGACATTATTACACCCCTCCACTTT; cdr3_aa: CASSPDIITPLHF
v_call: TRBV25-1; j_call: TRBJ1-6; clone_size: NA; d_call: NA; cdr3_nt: TGTGCCAGCAGTCCCACATATAATTCACCCCTCCACTTT; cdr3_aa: CASSPTYNSPLHF
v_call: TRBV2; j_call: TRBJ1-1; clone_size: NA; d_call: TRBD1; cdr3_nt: TGTGCCAGCAAGAAAAGGGGACAGGGGAACACTGAAGCTTTCTTT; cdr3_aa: CASKKRGQGNTEAFF
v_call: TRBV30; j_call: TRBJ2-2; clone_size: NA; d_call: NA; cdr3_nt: TGTGGACTACGGCGAGGCGCCGGGGAGCTGTTTTTT; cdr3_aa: CGLRRGAGELFF
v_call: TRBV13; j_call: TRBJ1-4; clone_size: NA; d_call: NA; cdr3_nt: TGTGCCAGCAGCGCTCAGACAGGACTTTCGGAAAAACTGTTTTTT; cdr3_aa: CASSAQTGLSEKLFF
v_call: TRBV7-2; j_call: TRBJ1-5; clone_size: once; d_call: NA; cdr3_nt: TGTGCCAGCAGCTTAGGTCGGGGTCAGCCCCAGCATTTT; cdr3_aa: CASSLGRGQPQHF